The 8 T cell receptor beta chains given below trace back to one sample, sequenced in a study of blood T cell repertoires in COVID-19. Using immunoSEQ multiplex PCR, the repertoire was profiled, and TCRdb retains in-frame clones only, with some absent. The sample holds roughly 97,000 clones; approximately 88% are singletons and the top ten take 4.5% to 5.5%. Material: peripheral blood. Receptor source: a human donor in a cohort sampled during active COVID-19.

V usage is TRBV5-8 and J usage is TRBJ2-7; 9 positions match TRBD1. Germline V gene sequence: CDR1 SGHTS, CDR2 YDEGEE. This CDR3 is 13 amino acids long. V lost 4 bases to trimming and J lost 5 bases; unmatched junction nucleotides: 4. In DNA, the CDR3 is TGTGCCAGCAGCCTCGACAGGGGGGACGAGCAGTACTTC. This encodes CASSLDRGDEQYF.

V is TRBV6-7 and J is TRBJ1-5; 7 bases match TRBD1. TRBV6-7 is noted as an ORF with a role that remains uncertain. The V and J ends lost 0 bases and 4 bases, in that order; junction bases with no gene match: 6. CDR3 length equals 16 residues. CDR3 in amino acids: CASSYSPGQLNQPQHF. Written as DNA, the CDR3 is TGTGCCAGCAGTTACTCCCCGGGACAGCTTAATCAGCCCCAGCATTTT.

The gene calls are TRBV27 and TRBJ2-7; TRBD1 aligns across 9 bases. The germline V gene has CDR1 MNHEY and CDR2 SMNVEV (reference sequence). This CDR3 has 15 amino acids. V dropped 1 base and J dropped 8; count of bases not matched to a gene: 9. The CDR3, as DNA: TGTGCCAGCAGTTTATTGGGGACAGGGTTTTCAAAGCAGTACTTC. This encodes CASSLLGTGFSKQYF.

The chain couples TRBV19 to TRBJ2-7; possible D gene TRBD1, 5 bases. The CDR3 length is 13 residues. V shed 1 base and J shed 6 bases, with 10 bases lying between them. Germline V CDR1 and CDR2: LNHDA, SQIVND (reference sequence). In nucleotides, the CDR3 is TGTGCCAGTAGTATAGGCCTCAGGGCCGAGCAGTACTTC. This encodes CASSIGLRAEQYF.

V usage is TRBV2 and J usage is TRBJ2-7; D is unclear. Germline V gives CDR1 SNHLY, CDR2 FYNNEI. The V end lost 1 base, the J end lost 7 bases, and 14 bases lay between the germline ends. The CDR3 spans 14 residues. CDR3 nucleotides: TGTGCCAGCAGTGAAGGCTTGCCTCGGGTTGAGCAGTACTTC. Protein: CASSEGLPRVEQYF. Supplemented by reference TRBV2 and TRBJ2-7, the full variable domain reads EPEVTQTPSHQVTQMGQEVILRCVPISNHLYFYWYRQILGQKVEFLVSFYNNEISEKSEIFDDQFSVERPDGSNFTLKIRSTKLEDSAMYFCASSEGLPRVEQYFGPGTRLTVT.

The gene calls are TRBV5-4 and TRBJ2-5; D call uncertain. Germline CDR1 SGHNT, CDR2 YYREEE (reference sequence). Deletions cut 0 bases from V and 2 bases from J, with 11 bases between. This CDR3 is 15 amino acids long. The CDR3 is CASSLGPQQQETQYF. CDR3 nucleotides: TGTGCCAGCAGCTTGGGGCCACAGCAGCAAGAGACCCAGTACTTC.

The CDR3 DNA reads TGTGCCAGCAGTGAAGAGACAGGGATTTCTGGAAACACCATATATTTT. Protein product: CASSEETGISGNTIYF. The chain recombines TRBV2 with TRBJ1-3, with 7 bases identical to TRBD1. The junction had 4 bases not matched to a gene; V was cut back by 1 base and J by 1 base. The CDR3 length is 16 residues. The germline V gene encodes CDR1 SNHLY and CDR2 FYNNEI.

This clone has only one observation. The CDR3 spells CASSQEWTMDSPLHF. The CDR3 nucleotides read TGTGCCAGCAGCCAAGAATGGACAATGGATTCACCCCTCCACTTT. This chain connects TRBV4-2 to TRBJ1-6, with TRBD1 as a possible D gene (5 bases). V lost 0 bases, J lost 8 bases, and 11 bases lay in between. This CDR3 has 15 amino acids. In germline, CDR1 is LGHNA, CDR2 YNFKEQ.